The entry that follows covers one TCR beta chain sequence. The target antigen is unknown. Between the trimmed V and J ends, which lost 4 bases and 0 bases, there was a span of 17 bases. Germline CDR1 and CDR2: SGHRS and YFSETQ. The CDR3 is 17 amino acids. This record comes from a study of graft-versus-host responses after intestinal transplantation. Looking at the study overall: All recipients were given anti-thymocyte globulin induction, and tacrolimus and steroids were then administered for 3 to 4 years.

After transplant, marrow was aspirated from the posterior iliac crest or elsewhere. General study points: The marrow of recipients harbored GvH clones, and ileum or blood showed some of them first. Circulating GvH clones peaking coincided with falling HvG clones soon after transplant.

Measured with immunoSEQ multiplex PCR; TCRdb has only the in-frame clones, and not every one. The profile shows over 9,000 clones, roughly 96% of them singletons. The rearrangement uses TRBV5-1 and TRBJ1-3; D call uncertain. The TCR comes from a human patient who received an intestinal transplant, so some T cells may come from the graft donor. The starting material was bone marrow, obtained about 500 days after intestinal transplantation. Here the CDR3 DNA reads TGCGCCAGCAGCGCTGGAAATGTTGGGCGCTCTGGAAACACCATATATTTT. Translating gives CASSAGNVGRSGNTIYF.